The sequence of this T cell receptor (beta chain) was determined in a study of early T cells in non-severe SARS-CoV-2 infection. Across the study: Bulk RNA from unsorted whole blood was sequenced; chains were unpaired.

This CDR3 contains 13 residues. In germline, CDR1 is ENHRY, CDR2 SYGVKD. The V gene lost 10 bases and the J gene lost 5 bases, with 17 bases spanning the gap. cDNA molecules, individually, were tagged with unique molecular identifiers. Each CDR3 protein gets one entry after TCRdb re-called the 5' RACE reads with MiXCR. The sample lists around 37,000 distinct CDR3 sequences, about 8.2% occurring once. Overall study results and limits: Anti-spike CD8 responses were favored in VDJdb matching, and private and CD4 specificities were missed.

As for this clonotype: Its target is unknown.

This chain uses TRBV10-3 with TRBJ1-1; D gene uncertain. The sequenced sample consisted of whole blood. The source is an adult who was a healthcare worker with PCR-confirmed SARS-CoV-2 infection or an uninfected control (not recorded which). CDR3 sequence reads: CATTPSLGTEAFF. CDR3 nucleotides: TGTGCCACTACACCTTCCTTGGGGACTGAAGCTTTCTTT.